This TCR beta chain is from a study of T-cell reconstitution after alpha-beta-depleted transplantation in children. General observations from the study: As was reported, about two months after transplant, alpha-beta T cells came from several hundred expanded graft clones. Hyperexpanded clones declined; after one year, newly produced T cells mostly supplied diversity. Where some patients showed high TCRbeta diversity at day 60, it came from recipient T cells and thymic progenitors that had survived.

With regard to this clonotype: The target antigen is unknown.

Preparation of the TCRbeta library involved a method that used unique molecular identifiers. TCRdb re-analysed the PCR reads in MiXCR, keeping a single row per CDR3 protein. The sample yields some 300,000 distinct CDR3 sequences, over 9.5% seen once. Trimming removed 6 bases from V and 4 bases from J, with 24 bases in between. The CDR3 is 16 residues long. The V gene's germline CDR1 is SQVTM and CDR2 ANQGSEA. V and J are TRBV29-1 and TRBJ1-1; D uncertain. The specimen was PBMCs, collected before TCRalphabeta/CD19-depleted stem cell transplant. This TCR was recovered from a boy less than two years old with acute myeloid leukemia, due to receive a stem cell transplant. The CDR3: CSVRSSLFRPITEAFF. The CDR3 nucleotides read TGCAGCGTCCGAAGCTCCCTTTTCAGGCCGATCACTGAAGCTTTCTTT.